This TCR beta chain was sequenced in a study of T cells in Graves' hyperthyroidism and ophthalmopathy (dated by TCRdb to between 2018 and 2020). At the level of the whole study: To identify distinguishing TCR V-J signatures, a discovery cohort of some 100 patients was used, comprising 40 to 45 with Graves' ophthalmopathy and about 59 with stable Graves' hyperthyroidism. For training and testing, the 100 or so patients in the discovery cohort were randomly divided in a 7:3 ratio. Once sampling was done, hyperthyroidism patients were given methimazole at a starting dose of 30 mg daily, whereas ophthalmopathy patients were given high-dose intravenous methylprednisolone. According to the paper, TCR Vbeta CDR3 sequencing was carried out on 120 to 150 peripheral blood samples, which came from fewer than 50 ophthalmopathy, 75 to 80 hyperthyroidism and about 17 progressor patients. Prospective prediction of ophthalmopathy was tested in an independent validation cohort consisting of about 19 hyperthyroidism patients and approximately 16 patients who later progressed to ophthalmopathy. Thyroid tissue and blood T-cell repertoires from roughly 6 Graves' hyperthyroidism patients were also compared in the study.

Here V drops 6 bases and J drops 7 bases, and the junction holds 11 bases not matched to any gene. The CDR3 goes from the cysteine to the phenylalanine over 15 residues. The entry retains the CDR3 DNA only, 45 bases that are in frame from base 1. The germline V gene (reference sequence) supplies CDR1 LNHDA and CDR2 SQIVND. Any patient with an uncontrolled infection, another autoimmune disease, pregnancy or lactation was excluded. Diagnoses relied on clinical symptoms, serum thyroxine and TRAb, thyroid ultrasound and orbital computed tomography. Total RNA was extracted using Trizol reagent, and RNA quality was assessed on an Agilent 2100 Bioanalyzer. The TCR beta CDR3 regions were amplified from RNA transcripts. The first round of RT-PCR for the TCR CDR3 was performed with the HTBI primer set and the Qiagen OneStep RT-PCR kit. The libraries were constructed in a second round of multiplex PCR and then size-selected and purified. The libraries were sequenced on an Illumina HiSeq2000 using paired-end 100 bp reads. Per the source publication's procedure: SOAPnuke was used to process the raw data, removing reads that contained adapters or uncalled bases, had a mean Phred below 15, or lacked an exact match to the constant primer or identifier. COPE v1.2.5 was used to merge the high-quality paired reads, and each unique nucleotide sequence was defined as a clonotype. Clonotypes were aligned to IMGT TRBV, TRBD and TRBJ reference segments using MiTCR v1.1. Analysis was restricted to V-J combinations with a frequency above 0.0001, which covered about 99% of repertoires. A TCS score was defined as the ratio of F50 (clonal expansion) to E x V (chaos), with BLOSUM62-based TCRdist applied between CDR3 peptides within each V-J. Welch's t-statistics and random forest reduced 450 to 600 V-J features to 10 to 15, which were used in a naive Bayes classifier (R e1071). The similarity between thyroid and blood repertoires was quantified using the Morisita-Horn index. TCRdb trimmed public reads at Q25 via fastp, called clones via MiXCR and kept in-frame beta chains. For every CDR3 protein sequence, its rows merge into one entry that carries the most common genes and DNA. TCRdb assigned the V and J calls; the authors' analysis was not used. Counted in this sample were around 600,000 distinct CDR3 sequences; nearly 45% of them appeared once. The ten largest clones represent more than 7% of the sample.

Study-level results and caveats: In validation, the model predicted progression to ophthalmopathy a median of roughly 6.2 months before onset, with approximately 71% sensitivity and 72.22% specificity. Sample size was not statistically predetermined, and investigators were not blinded to group allocation. Most expanded thyroid clonotypes (frequency above 0.001) were also detected in blood, suggesting blood repertoires may reflect thyroid immune responses. In cross-validation, a model built on a 13 V-J signature told ophthalmopathy apart from stable hyperthyroidism with 87.88% sensitivity and about 81% specificity, and in testing the same model reached 80%/75%.

On this clonotype itself: Its antigen has not been determined. No much larger clonotype is one base removed from it; base qualities were not supplied.

Sequencing input: peripheral blood or thyroid tissue (not recorded which). The clonotype originates from an adult man with Graves' disease, either hyperthyroidism or ophthalmopathy (not recorded which). The V and J segments used are TRBV19 and TRBJ2-7; 11 bases in the middle match TRBD2. DNA sequence: TGTGCCAGTAGAGAAACGACTAGCGGGACGGGGGAGCAGTACTTC. Its protein product is CASRETTSGTGEQYF.